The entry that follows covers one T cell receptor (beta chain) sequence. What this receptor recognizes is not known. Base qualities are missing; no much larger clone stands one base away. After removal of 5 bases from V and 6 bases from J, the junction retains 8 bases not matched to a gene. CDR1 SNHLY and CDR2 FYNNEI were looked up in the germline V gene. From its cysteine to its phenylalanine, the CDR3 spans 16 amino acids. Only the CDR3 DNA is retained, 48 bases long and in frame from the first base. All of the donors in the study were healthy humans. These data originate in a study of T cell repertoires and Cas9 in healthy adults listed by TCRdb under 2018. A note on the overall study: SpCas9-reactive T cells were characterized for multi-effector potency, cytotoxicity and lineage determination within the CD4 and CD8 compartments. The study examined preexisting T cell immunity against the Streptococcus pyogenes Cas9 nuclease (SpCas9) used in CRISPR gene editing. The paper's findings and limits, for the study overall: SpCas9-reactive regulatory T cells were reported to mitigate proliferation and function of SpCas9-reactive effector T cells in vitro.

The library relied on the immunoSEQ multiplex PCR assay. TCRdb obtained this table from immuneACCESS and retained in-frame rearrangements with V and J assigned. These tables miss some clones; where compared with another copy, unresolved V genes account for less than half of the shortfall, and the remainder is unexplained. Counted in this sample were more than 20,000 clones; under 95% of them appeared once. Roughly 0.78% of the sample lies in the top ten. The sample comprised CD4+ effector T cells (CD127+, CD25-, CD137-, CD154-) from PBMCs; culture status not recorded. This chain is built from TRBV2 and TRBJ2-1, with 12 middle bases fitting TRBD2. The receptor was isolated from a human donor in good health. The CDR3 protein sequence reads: CASSSLLAGGLNEQFF. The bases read TGTGCCAGCAGTTCTCTCCTAGCGGGGGGGCTCAATGAGCAGTTCTTC. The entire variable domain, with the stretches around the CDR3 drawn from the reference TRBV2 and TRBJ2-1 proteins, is EPEVTQTPSHQVTQMGQEVILRCVPISNHLYFYWYRQILGQKVEFLVSFYNNEISEKSEIFDDQFSVERPDGSNFTLKIRSTKLEDSAMYFCASSSLLAGGLNEQFFGPGTRLTVL.